This T cell receptor (beta chain) was obtained from a study of shared clonotypes between healthy human individuals. It was at deep level that the assay was run. Replicate PCRs for sorted subsets used approximately 220 ng DNA; this equaled 25,000 to 30,000 T cell genomes. In the study's own analysis: Filtering of immunoSEQ junctional sequences could not match full-length read filtering. Assay used: immunoSEQ multiplex PCR; TCRdb lists only in-frame clones, some missing. That table supplies the V and J calls and clone size; D and trimming were determined from the DNA. Of approximately 2.3 million clones in the sample, approximately 95% were seen once. Germline V lookup: CDR1 SGHKS, CDR2 YYEKEE (reference sequence). The CDR3 contains 16 residues. J gave up 4 bases and V 0 bases, and 6 bases lay outside the gene matches.

The specimen was naive CD4+ T cells from PBMCs. Subset defined: CD45RA+ positively selected. This clonotype was obtained from a man younger than 30 in good health. Some clones in this sample may be carry-over from other donors' samples. This sequence joins TRBV5-5 and TRBJ1-2; TRBD1 matches at 10 bases. In nucleotides, the CDR3 is TGTGCCAGCAGCTTGGGCGGACAGGGGGTCGGCTATGGCTACACCTTC. Its protein product is CASSLGGQGVGYGYTF.